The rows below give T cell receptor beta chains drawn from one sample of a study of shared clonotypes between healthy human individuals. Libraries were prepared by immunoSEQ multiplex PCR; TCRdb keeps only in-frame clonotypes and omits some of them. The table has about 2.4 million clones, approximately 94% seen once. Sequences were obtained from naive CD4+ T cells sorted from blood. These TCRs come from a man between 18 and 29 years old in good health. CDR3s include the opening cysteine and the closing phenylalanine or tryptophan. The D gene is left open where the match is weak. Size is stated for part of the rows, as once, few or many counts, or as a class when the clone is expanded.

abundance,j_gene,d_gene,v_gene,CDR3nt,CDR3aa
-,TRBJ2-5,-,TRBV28,TGTGCCAGCAGATTGGAGGAGGTCAGTGGGGGGATCCAGTACTTC,CASRLEEVSGGIQYF
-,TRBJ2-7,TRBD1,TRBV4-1,TGCGCCAGCAGCCTAACGGGACAGGGCTACGAGCAGTACTTC,CASSLTGQGYEQYF
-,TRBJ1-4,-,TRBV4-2,TGTGCCAGCAGCCAAGATGGGGTCGAAAAACTGTTTTTT,CASSQDGVEKLFF
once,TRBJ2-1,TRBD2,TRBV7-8,TGTGCCAGCAGCTTAGAGGCGGGAGAGGGATACAATGAGCAGTTCTTC,CASSLEAGEGYNEQFF
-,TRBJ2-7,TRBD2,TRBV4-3,TGCGCCAGCAGCCAAAGGCCTGCGGGGGGAGGCGTAACCTACGAGCAGTACTTC,CASSQRPAGGGVTYEQYF
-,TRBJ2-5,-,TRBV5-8,TGTGCCAGCAGTTTGAAGGGTCGGCAAGAGACCCAGTACTTC,CASSLKGRQETQYF
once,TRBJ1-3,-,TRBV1,TGCACCAGCAGCCAAGAGACTATCTCTGGAAACACCATATATTTT,CTSSQETISGNTIYF
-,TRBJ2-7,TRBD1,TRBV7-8,TGTGCCAGCAGCTTACGACAGGGAGCGAGATACGAGCAGTACTTC,CASSLRQGARYEQYF
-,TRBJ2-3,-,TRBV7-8,TGTGCCAGCAGCTTAGATGGACTAAACACAGATACGCAGTATTTT,CASSLDGLNTDTQYF
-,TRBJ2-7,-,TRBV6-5,TGTGCCAGCAGCGTAGACACGTCCTACGAGCAGTACTTC,CASSVDTSYEQYF
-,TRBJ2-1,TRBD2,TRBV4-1,TGCGCCAGCAGCCAAAACCTAGCGGGAGGATACAATGAGCAGTTCTTC,CASSQNLAGGYNEQFF
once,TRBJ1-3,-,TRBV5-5,TGTGCCAGCAGCTTGGCAGGGTCTAGCTCTGGAAACACCATATATTTT,CASSLAGSSSGNTIYF
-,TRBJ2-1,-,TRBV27,TGTGCCAGCAGTTTACCGCGCGTACCTGCTTTTAATGAGCAGTTCTTC,CASSLPRVPAFNEQFF
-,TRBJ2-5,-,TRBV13,TGTGCCAGCAGCTTAGCGTCAGGGCCCCCGGAGACCCAGTACTTC,CASSLASGPPETQYF
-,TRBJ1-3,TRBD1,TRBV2,TGTGCCAGCAGTGGACAGGGGCACACCATATATTTT,CASSGQGHTIYF
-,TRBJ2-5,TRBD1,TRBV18,TGTGCCAGCTCTCGGGGGGACAGGGCCGACCAAGAGACCCAGTACTTC,CASSRGDRADQETQYF
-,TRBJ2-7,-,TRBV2,TGTGCCAGCAGTGAAGAACTCTCTGTAGCCCCATACGAGCAGTACTTC,CASSEELSVAPYEQYF
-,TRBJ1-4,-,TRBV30,TGTGCCTGGAGTGTAAATTGGTACGAAAAACTGTTTTTT,CAWSVNWYEKLFF
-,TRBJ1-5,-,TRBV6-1,TGTGCCAGCAGTGAACTTGGGGGACCCCAGCCCCAGCATTTT,CASSELGGPQPQHF
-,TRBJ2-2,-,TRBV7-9,TGTGCCAGCAGCTTAGACCGTTGGGGTTTGGAGAACACCGGGGAGCTGTTTTTT,CASSLDRWGLENTGELFF
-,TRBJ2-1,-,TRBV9,TGTGCCAGCAGCGTTGGGGGGAGTAATGAGCAGTTCTTC,CASSVGGSNEQFF
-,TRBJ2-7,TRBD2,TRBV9,TGTGCCAGCAGCCACGAAAGGGGGGGGACTAGCGGCTACGAGCAGTACTTC,CASSHERGGTSGYEQYF
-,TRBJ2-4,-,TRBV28,TGTGCCAGCAGTTTAACCAGGGGAAACATTCAGTACTTC,CASSLTRGNIQYF
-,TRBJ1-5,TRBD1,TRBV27,TGTGCCAGCAGTCTAACCGTAGGGGGCCATCAGCCCCAGCATTTT,CASSLTVGGHQPQHF
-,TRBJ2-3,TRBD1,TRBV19,TGTGCCAGTAGCAGGACAGGAGGCCCTGGTTCGCAGTATTTT,CASSRTGGPGSQYF
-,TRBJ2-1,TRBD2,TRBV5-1,TGCGCCAGCAGCTTGGGACTAGCGGGAGGGGGAAATGAGCAGTTCTTC,CASSLGLAGGGNEQFF
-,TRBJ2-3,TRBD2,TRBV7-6,TGTGCCAGCAGCTTTATGGCTAGCGGGACGACAGATACGCAGTATTTT,CASSFMASGTTDTQYF
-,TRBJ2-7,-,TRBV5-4,TGTGCCAGCAGCTTAGGGGGTAGGGACGCCTACGAGCAGTACTTC,CASSLGGRDAYEQYF
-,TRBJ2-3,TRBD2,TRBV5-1,TGCGCCAGCAGCTTCAGGACTAGCGGGACAGATACGCAGTATTTT,CASSFRTSGTDTQYF
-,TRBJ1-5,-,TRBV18,TGTGCCAGCTCACCACCAAATCAGCCCCAGCATTTT,CASSPPNQPQHF
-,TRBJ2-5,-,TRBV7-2,TGTGCCAGCAGCTTTTCCGGGGAGAAGACCCAGTACTTC,CASSFSGEKTQYF
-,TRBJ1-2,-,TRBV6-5,TGTGCCAGCAGTTACACCAGGGGTAATGGCTACACCTTC,CASSYTRGNGYTF
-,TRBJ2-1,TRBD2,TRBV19,TGTGCCAGTAGTATAGTAGCGGGAGGGCGCAATGAGCAGTTCTTC,CASSIVAGGRNEQFF
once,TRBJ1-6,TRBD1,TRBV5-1,TGCGCCAGCAGCTTGAGATTGAGCAGGGGGAAAAGTGGTGCCTATAATTCACCCCTCCACTTT,CASSLRLSRGKSGAYNSPLHF
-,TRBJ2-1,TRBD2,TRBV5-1,TGCGCCAGCAGCTTGGTGCCCCTAGCGGGTTTCTACAATGAGCAGTTCTTC,CASSLVPLAGFYNEQFF
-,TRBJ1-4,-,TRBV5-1,TGCGCCAGCAGCTTCGAGGGGGGCTCGGGTGAAAAACTGTTTTTT,CASSFEGGSGEKLFF
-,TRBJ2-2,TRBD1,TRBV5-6,TGTGCCAGCAGCCTGGACAGGAAGAACACCGGGGAGCTGTTTTTT,CASSLDRKNTGELFF
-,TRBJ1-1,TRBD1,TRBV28,TGTGCCAGCAGTTTAACATCGGAGGGGGCGAAGGCTTTCTTT,CASSLTSEGAKAFF
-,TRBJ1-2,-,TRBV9,TGTGCCAGCAGCACCCCCCCGGGCAGCTCTTATGGCTACACCTTC,CASSTPPGSSYGYTF
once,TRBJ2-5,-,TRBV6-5,TGTGCCACCAAGGGGGGTAACCAAGAGACCCAGTACTTC,CATKGGNQETQYF
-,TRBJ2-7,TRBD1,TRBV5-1,TGCGCCAGCAGCAGACTGACAGGGAGCGAGCAGTACTTC,CASSRLTGSEQYF
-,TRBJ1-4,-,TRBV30,TGTGCCTGGAGTCCCCCACCCCCCAGGGAATATGAAAAACTGTTTTTT,CAWSPPPPREYEKLFF
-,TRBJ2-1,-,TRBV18,TGTGCCAGCTCACCTCAGGAGCGCGGGGCCTACAATGAGCAGTTCTTC,CASSPQERGAYNEQFF
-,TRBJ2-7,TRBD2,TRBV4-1,TGCGCCAGCAGCCCAACTAGCGGGAAGAGCTCCTACGAGCAGTACTTC,CASSPTSGKSSYEQYF
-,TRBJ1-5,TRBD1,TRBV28,TGTGCCAGCAGCACGGACAGGGGACCCTATCAGCCCCAGCATTTT,CASSTDRGPYQPQHF
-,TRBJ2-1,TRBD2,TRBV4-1,TGCGCCAGCAGCCAAGAACTAGCGGAACGGCTGCAGTTCTTC,CASSQELAERLQFF
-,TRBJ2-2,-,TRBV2,TGTGCCAGCAAAGGGTCGAACACCGGGGAGCTGTTTTTT,CASKGSNTGELFF
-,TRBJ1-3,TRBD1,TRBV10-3,TGTGCCACCCTGGACAGGGCCACTGGAAACACCATATATTTT,CATLDRATGNTIYF
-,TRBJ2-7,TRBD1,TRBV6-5,TGTGCCAGCATGAGGGGACAGGGTCACCACGAGCAGTACTTC,CASMRGQGHHEQYF
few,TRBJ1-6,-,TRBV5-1,TGCGCCAGCAGCGGGATGGGGACAACATCCCTCCACTTT,CASSGMGTTSLHF
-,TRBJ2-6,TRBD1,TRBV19,TGTGCCAGTAGTGCAGGGGGTACATTAGCTGGGGCCAACGTCCTGACTTTC,CASSAGGTLAGANVLTF
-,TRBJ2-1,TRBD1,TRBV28,TGTGCCAGCAGTTACCCAAGACAGGGGGAGAAATACAATGAGCAGTTCTTC,CASSYPRQGEKYNEQFF
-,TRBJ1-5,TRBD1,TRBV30,TGTGCCTGGCGAGTGTCAGGATCGGGACAGGGCAATCAGCCCCAGCATTTT,CAWRVSGSGQGNQPQHF
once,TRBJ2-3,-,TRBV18,TGTGCCAGCTCACCATCAGCTGGGGCAGATACGCAGTATTTT,CASSPSAGADTQYF
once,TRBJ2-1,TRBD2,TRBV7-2,TGTGCCAGCAGCCCACGGGGGGGTCTCTACAATGAGCAGTTCTTC,CASSPRGGLYNEQFF
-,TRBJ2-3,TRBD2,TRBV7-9,TGTGCCAGCAGCTTTGACGGGAGGAAGGAGCAGTATTTT,CASSFDGRKEQYF
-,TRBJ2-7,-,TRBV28,TGTGCCAGCAGTCCCTCGACAGGTTTCACCTACGAGCAGTACTTC,CASSPSTGFTYEQYF
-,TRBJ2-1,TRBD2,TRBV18,TGTGCCAGCTCACCTAGCGGGGGGCTAGGGTACAATGAGCAGTTCTTC,CASSPSGGLGYNEQFF